This TCR beta chain was recorded in a study of glioma-infiltrating T cells after dendritic cell vaccination. On the study more broadly: The vaccine used monocyte-derived dendritic cells pulsed overnight with autologous tumor lysate.

Primers: 60 V beta forward and 13 J beta reverse. Assay: immunoSEQ multiplex PCR; the TCRdb copy retains only in-frame clones and omits some. The table includes under 130,000 clones, around 87% detected once. Indicated time point: after dendritic cell vaccination, including at tumor progression/relapse. The starting material was blood, obtained after dendritic cell vaccination. The sequence was obtained from a human donor with glioblastoma.

The CDR3 is CASSKTLGTGAIANQPQHF. The CDR3 DNA follows: TGCGCCAGCAGCAAAACTCTGGGGACAGGAGCTATCGCAAATCAGCCCCAGCATTTT. V and J are TRBV4-1 and TRBJ1-5, with 8 bases fitting TRBD1. The germline CDR1 and CDR2 sequences are MGHRA and YSYEKL. The length of the CDR3 is 19 residues. With 5 bases clipped from V and 4 bases from J, the junction kept 19 bases outside the gene matches.